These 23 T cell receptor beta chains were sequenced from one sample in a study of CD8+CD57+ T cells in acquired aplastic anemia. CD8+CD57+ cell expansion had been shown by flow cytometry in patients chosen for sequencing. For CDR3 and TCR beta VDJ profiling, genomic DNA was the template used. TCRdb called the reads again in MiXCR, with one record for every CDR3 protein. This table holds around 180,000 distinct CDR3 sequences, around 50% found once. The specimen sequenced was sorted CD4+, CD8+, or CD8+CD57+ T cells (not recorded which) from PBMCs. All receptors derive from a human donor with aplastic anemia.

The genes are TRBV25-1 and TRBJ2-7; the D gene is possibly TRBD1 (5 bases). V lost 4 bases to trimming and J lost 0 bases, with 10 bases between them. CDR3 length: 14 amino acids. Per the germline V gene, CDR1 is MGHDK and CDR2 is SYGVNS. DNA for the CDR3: TGTGCCAGCAGTGTGCAGGGTAGCTCCTACGAGCAGTACTTC. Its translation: CASSVQGSSYEQYF.

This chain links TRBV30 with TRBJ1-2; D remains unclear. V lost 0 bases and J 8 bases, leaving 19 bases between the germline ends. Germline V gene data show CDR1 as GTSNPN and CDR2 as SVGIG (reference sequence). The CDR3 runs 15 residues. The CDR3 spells CAWSVPGGSLGGYTF. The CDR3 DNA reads TGTGCCTGGAGTGTACCCGGTGGGAGCTTAGGGGGCTACACCTTC. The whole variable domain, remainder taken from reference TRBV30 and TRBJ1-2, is SQTIHQWPATLVQPVGSPLSLECTVEGTSNPNLYWYRQAAGRGLQLLFYSVGIGQISSEVPQNLSASRPQDRQFILSSKKLLLSDSGFYLCAWSVPGGSLGGYTFGSGTRLTVV.

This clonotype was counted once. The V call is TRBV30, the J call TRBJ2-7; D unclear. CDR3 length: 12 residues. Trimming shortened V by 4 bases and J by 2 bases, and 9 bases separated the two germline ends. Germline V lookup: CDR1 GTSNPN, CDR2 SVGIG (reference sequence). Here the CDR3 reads CAWTDRTYEQYF. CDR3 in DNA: TGTGCCTGGACCGATCGGACCTACGAGCAGTACTTC.

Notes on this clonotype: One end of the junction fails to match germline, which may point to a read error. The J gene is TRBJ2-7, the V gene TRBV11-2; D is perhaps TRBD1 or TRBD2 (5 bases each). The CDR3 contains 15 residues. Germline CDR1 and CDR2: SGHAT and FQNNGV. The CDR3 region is CASSLRPGTASEQCF. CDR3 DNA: TGTGCCAGCAGCTTACGGCCCGGGACCGCGAGTGAGCAGTGCTTC.

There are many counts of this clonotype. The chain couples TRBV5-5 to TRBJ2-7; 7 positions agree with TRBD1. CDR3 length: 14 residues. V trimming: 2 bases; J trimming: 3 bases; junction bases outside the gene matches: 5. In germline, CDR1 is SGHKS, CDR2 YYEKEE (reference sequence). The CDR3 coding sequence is TGTGCCAGCAGCTTTGGACAGGAGGTCTACGAGCAGTACTTC. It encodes CASSFGQEVYEQYF.

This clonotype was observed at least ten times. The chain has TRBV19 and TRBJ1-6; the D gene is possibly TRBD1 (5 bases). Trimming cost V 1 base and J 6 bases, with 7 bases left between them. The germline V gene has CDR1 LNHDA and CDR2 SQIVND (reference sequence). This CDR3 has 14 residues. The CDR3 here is CASSIGDGNSPLHF. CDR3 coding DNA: TGTGCCAGTAGTATAGGGGACGGTAATTCACCCCTCCACTTT.

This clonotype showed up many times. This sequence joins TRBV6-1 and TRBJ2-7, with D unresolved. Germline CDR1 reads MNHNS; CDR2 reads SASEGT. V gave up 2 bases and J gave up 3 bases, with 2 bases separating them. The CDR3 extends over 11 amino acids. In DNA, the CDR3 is TGTGCCAGCAGTGAAATCTACGAGCAGTACTTC. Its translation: CASSEIYEQYF.

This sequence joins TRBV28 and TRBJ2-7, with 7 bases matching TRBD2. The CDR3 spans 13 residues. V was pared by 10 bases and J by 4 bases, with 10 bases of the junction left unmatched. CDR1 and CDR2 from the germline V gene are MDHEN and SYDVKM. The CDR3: CATGSGGLYEQYF. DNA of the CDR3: TGTGCCACCGGTTCGGGGGGTTTATACGAGCAGTACTTC.

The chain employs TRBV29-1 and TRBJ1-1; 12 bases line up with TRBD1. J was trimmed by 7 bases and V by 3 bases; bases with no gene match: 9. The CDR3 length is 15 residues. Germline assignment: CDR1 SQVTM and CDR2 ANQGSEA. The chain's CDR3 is CSVDWSGQGAGEAFF. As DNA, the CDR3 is TGCAGCGTTGATTGGTCGGGACAGGGGGCGGGTGAAGCTTTCTTT.

The chain's CDR3 is CATSVGDHQYEAFF. The CDR3 region has the DNA TGTGCCACCAGTGTGGGGGATCATCAGTACGAAGCTTTCTTT. The rearrangement links TRBV24-1 to TRBJ1-1, with D maybe TRBD1 (5 bases). Germline CDR1 reads KGHDR; CDR2 reads SFDVKD. Between the trimmed V and J ends, which lost 5 bases and 8 bases, there was a span of 17 bases. This CDR3 comprises 14 residues.

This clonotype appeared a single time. The CDR3 is CASSEQGTNEKLFF. CDR3 nucleotides: TGTGCCAGTAGTGAACAGGGGACTAATGAAAAACTGTTTTTT. This chain uses TRBV19 with TRBJ1-4; 7 positions agree with TRBD1. The CDR3 runs to 14 residues. V was clipped by 5 bases and J by 2 bases; unmatched bases: 2. Germline CDR1 reads LNHDA; CDR2 reads SQIVND (reference sequence). Full variable domain (outside the CDR3, taken from reference TRBV19 and TRBJ1-4): DGGITQSPKYLFRKEGQNVTLSCEQNLNHDAMYWYRQDPGQGLRLIYYSQIVNDFQKGDIAEGYSVSREKKESFPLTVTSAQKNPTAFYLCASSEQGTNEKLFFGSGTQLSVL.

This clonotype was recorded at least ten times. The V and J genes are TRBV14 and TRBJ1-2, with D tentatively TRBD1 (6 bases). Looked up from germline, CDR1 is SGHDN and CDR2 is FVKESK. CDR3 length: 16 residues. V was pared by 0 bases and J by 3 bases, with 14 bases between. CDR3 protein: CASSQEGTPRDYGYTF. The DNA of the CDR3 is TGTGCCAGCAGCCAAGAAGGGACACCCAGGGACTATGGCTACACCTTC.

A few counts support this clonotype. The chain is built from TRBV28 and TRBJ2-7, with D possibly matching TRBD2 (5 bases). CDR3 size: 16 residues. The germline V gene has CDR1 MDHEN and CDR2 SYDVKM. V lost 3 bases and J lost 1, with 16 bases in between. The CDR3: CASSFSLERLSYEQYF. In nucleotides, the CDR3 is TGTGCCAGCAGTTTTTCTCTGGAGCGGTTATCCTACGAGCAGTACTTC.

The CDR3: CASSLPSRTSGIRDEQFF. CDR3 nucleotide sequence: TGTGCCAGCAGCCTTCCATCCAGGACTAGCGGGATTCGGGATGAGCAGTTCTTC. V gene TRBV11-1 combines with J gene TRBJ2-1; 12 bases fit TRBD2. The junction had 16 bases not matched to a gene; V was cut back by 5 bases and J by 8 bases. The length of the CDR3 is 18 residues. The germline V gene has CDR1 SGHAT and CDR2 FQDESV (reference sequence).

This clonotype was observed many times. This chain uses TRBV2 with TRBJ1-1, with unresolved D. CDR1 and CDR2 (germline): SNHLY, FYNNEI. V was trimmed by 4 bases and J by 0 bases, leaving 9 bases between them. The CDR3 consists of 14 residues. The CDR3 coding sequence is TGTGCCAGCAGTGTCGCTCAGATGAACACTGAAGCTTTCTTT. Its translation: CASSVAQMNTEAFF.

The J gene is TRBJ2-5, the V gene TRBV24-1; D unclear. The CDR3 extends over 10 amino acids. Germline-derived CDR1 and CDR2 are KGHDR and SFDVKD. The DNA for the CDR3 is TGTGCTAAGTTACAAGAGACCCAGTACTTC. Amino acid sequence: CAKLQETQYF.

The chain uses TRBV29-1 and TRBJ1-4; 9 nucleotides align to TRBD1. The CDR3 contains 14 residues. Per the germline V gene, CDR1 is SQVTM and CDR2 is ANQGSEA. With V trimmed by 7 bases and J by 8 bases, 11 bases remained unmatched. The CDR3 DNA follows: TGCAGCGCACGTCCCGGGACAGGGAACGAAAAACTGTTTTTT. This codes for CSARPGTGNEKLFF.

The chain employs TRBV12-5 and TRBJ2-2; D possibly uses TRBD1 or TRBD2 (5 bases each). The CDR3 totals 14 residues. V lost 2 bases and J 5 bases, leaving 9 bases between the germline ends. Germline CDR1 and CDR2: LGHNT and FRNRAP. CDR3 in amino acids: CASGLSGGTGELFF. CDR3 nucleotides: TGTGCTAGTGGTTTGTCTGGGGGTACCGGGGAGCTGTTTTTT.

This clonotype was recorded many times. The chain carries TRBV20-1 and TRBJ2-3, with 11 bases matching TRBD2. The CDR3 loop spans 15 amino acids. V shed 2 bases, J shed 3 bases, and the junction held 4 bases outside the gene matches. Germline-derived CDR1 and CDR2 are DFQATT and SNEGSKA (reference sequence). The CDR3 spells CSARQTSGVTDTQYF. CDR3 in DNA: TGCAGTGCTAGACAGACTAGCGGGGTTACAGATACGCAGTATTTT.

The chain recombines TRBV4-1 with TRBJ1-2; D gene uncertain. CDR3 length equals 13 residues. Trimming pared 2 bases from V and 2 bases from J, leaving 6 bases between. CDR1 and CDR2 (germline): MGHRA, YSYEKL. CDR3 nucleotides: TGCGCCAGCAGCCAAACGTACAACTATGGCTACACCTTC. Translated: CASSQTYNYGYTF.

CDR3 amino acids: CATSTPGQLNPYGYTF. In DNA, the CDR3 is TGTGCCACCAGCACCCCGGGACAGCTCAACCCCTATGGCTACACCTTC. The V call is TRBV15, the J call TRBJ1-2; 7 bases map to TRBD1. Trimming took 4 bases from V and 4 from J; bases not matched to a gene: 12. Germline-derived CDR1 and CDR2 are LNHNV and YYDKDF (reference sequence). The CDR3 consists of 16 residues.

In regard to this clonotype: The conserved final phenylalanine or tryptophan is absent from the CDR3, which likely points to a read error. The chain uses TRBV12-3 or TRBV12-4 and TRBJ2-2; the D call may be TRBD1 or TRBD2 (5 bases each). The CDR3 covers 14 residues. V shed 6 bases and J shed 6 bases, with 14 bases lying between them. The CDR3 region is CASRPTGTAGELFL. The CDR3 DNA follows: TGTGCCAGCAGACCCACGGGGACCGCCGGGGAGCTGTTTCTT.

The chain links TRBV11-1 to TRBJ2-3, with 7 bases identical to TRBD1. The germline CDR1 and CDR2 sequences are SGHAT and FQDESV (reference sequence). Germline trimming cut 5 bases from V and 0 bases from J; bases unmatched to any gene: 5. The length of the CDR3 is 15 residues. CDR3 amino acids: CASSLWDSSTDTQYF. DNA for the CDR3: TGTGCCAGCAGCCTATGGGACAGTAGCACAGATACGCAGTATTTT.